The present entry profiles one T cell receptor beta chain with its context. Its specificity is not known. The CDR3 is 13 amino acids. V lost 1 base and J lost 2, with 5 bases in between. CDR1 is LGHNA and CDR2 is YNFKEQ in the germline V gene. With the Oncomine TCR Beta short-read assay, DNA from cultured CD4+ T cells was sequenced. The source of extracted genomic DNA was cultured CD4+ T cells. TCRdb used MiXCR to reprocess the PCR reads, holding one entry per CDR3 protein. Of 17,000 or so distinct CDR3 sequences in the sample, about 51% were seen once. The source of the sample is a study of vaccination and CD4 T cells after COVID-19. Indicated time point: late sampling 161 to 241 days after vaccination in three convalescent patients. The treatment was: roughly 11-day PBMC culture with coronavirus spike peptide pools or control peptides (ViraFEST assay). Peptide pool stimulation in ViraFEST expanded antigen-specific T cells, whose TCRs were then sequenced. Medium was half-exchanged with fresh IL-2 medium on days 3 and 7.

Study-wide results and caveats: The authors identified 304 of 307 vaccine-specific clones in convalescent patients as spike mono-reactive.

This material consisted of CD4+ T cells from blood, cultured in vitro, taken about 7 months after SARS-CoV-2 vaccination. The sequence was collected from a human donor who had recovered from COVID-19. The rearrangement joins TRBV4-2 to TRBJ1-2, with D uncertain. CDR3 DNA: TGTGCCAGCAGCCAAGCCGGGAACTATGGCTACACCTTC. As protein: CASSQAGNYGYTF.